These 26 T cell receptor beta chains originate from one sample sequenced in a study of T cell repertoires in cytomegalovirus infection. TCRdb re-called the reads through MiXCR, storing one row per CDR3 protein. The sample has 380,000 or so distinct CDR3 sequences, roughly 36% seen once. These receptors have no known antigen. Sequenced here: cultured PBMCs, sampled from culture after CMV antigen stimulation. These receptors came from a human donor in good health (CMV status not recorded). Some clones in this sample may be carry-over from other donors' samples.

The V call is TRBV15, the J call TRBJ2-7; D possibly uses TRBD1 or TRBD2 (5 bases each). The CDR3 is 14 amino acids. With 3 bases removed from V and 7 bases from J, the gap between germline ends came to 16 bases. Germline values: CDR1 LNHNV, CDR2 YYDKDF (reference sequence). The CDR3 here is CATSRGTGLTEQYF. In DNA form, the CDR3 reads TGTGCCACCAGCAGGGGGACGGGGCTGACGGAGCAGTACTTC.

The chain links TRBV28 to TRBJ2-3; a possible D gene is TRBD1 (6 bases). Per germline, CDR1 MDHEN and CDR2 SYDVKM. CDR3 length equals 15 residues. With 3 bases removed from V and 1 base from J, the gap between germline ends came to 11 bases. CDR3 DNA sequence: TGTGCCAGCAGTTTGTGGGACAAAGGCACAGATACGCAGTATTTT. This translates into CASSLWDKGTDTQYF.

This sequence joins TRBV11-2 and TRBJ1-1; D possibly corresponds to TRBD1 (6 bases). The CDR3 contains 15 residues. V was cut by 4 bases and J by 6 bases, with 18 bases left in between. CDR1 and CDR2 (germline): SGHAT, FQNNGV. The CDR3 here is CASSSAGTLGSEAFF. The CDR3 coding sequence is TGTGCCAGCAGCTCGGCCGGGACACTCGGCTCTGAAGCTTTCTTT.

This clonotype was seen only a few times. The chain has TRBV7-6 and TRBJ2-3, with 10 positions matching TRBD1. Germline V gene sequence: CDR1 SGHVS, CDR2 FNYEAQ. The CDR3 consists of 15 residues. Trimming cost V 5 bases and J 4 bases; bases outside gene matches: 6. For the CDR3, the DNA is TGTGCCAGCAGCCTACCGACAGGGGGCGCAGATACGCAGTATTTT. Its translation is CASSLPTGGADTQYF. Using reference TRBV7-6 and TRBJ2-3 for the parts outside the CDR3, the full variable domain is GAGVSQSPRYKVTKRGQDVALRCDPISGHVSLYWYRQALGQGPEFLTYFNYEAQQDKSGLPNDRFSAERPEGSISTLTIQRTEQRDSAMYRCASSLPTGGADTQYFGPGTRLTVL.

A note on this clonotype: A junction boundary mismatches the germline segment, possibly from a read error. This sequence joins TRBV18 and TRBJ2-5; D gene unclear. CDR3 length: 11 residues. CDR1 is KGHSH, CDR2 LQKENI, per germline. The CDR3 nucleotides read TGTGCCAGCTCACCACAAGGGACCCAGTACTTC. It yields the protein CASSPQGTQYF.

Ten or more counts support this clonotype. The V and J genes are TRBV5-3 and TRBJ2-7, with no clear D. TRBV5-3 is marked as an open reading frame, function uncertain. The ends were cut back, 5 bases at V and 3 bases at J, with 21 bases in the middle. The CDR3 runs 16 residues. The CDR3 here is CARSRRLPRQIYEQYV. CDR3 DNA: TGTGCCAGAAGTCGCCGACTTCCCCGGCAGATCTACGAGCAGTACGTC.

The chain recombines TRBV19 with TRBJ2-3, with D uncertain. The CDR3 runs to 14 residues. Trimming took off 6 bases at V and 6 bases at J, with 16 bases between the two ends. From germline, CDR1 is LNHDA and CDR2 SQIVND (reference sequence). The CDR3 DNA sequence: TGTGCCAGTAGCACCATCTCTGAGTGGGATACGCAGTATTTT. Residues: CASSTISEWDTQYF.

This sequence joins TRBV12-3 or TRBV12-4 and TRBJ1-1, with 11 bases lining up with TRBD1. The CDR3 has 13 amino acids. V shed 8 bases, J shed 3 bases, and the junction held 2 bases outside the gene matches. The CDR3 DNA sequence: TGTGCCAGCCGGGGACAGGGGGACACTGAAGCTTTCTTT. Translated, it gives CASRGQGDTEAFF.

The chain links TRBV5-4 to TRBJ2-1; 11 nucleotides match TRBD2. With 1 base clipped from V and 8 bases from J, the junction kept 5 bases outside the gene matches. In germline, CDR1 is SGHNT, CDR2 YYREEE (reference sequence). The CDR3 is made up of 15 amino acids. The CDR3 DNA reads TGTGCCAGCAGCTTGACTAGCGGGAGTGGAGATGAGCAGTTCTTC. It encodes CASSLTSGSGDEQFF.

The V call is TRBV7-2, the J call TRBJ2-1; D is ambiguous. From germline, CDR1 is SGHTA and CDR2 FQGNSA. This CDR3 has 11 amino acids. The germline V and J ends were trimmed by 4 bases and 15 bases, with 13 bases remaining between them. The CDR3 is CASSSGGGPFF. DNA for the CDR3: TGTGCCAGCAGCTCCGGTGGTGGGCCGTTCTTC. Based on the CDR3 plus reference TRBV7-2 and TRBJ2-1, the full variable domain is GAGVSQSPSNKVTEKGKDVELRCDPISGHTALYWYRQSLGQGLEFLIYFQGNSAPDKSGLPSDRFSAERTGGSVSTLTIQRTQQEDSAVYLCASSSGGGPFFGPGTRLTVL.

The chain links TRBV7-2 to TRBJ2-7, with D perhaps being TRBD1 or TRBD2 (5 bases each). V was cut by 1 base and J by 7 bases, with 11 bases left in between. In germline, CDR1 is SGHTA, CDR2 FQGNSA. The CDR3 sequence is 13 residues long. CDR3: CASSLVGAREQYV. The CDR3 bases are TGTGCCAGCAGCTTAGTCGGGGCACGAGAGCAGTACGTC.

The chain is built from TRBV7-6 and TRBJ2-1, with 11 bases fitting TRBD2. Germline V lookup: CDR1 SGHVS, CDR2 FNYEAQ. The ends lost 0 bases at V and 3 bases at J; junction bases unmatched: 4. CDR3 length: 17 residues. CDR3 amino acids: CASSLAEGTSGYNEQFF. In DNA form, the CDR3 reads TGTGCCAGCAGCTTAGCGGAAGGGACTAGCGGCTACAATGAGCAGTTCTTC.

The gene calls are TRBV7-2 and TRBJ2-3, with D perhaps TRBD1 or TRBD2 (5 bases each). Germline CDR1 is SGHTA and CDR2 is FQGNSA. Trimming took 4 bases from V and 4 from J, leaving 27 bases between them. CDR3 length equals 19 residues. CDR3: CASSSHRGNRRRDPDTQYF. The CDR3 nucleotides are TGTGCCAGCAGCTCCCATCGTGGAAACCGCCGAAGGGACCCAGATACGCAGTATTTT.

Written as DNA, the CDR3 is TGTGCCAGTAGTATATGGGGCACTGAAGCTTTCTTT. Translating it yields CASSIWGTEAFF. This sequence joins TRBV19 and TRBJ1-1; no reliable D call. The CDR3 is made up of 12 amino acids. The V and J ends lost 2 bases and 4 bases respectively, with 5 bases between them. CDR1 and CDR2 (germline): LNHDA, SQIVND (reference sequence).

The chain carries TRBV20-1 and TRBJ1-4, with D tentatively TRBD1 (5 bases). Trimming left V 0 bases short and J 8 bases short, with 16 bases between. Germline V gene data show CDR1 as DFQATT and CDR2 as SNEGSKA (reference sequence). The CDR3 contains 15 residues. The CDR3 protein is CSARDGRDGGEKLFF. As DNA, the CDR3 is TGCAGTGCTAGAGATGGTCGGGACGGCGGGGAAAAACTGTTTTTT.

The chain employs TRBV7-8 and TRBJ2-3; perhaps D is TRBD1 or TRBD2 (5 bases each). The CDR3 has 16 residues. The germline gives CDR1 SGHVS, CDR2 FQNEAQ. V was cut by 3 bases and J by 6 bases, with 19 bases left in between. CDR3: CASSFRRDRVRDTQYF. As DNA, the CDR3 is TGTGCCAGCAGCTTTCGCCGGGACCGAGTAAGGGATACGCAGTATTTT.

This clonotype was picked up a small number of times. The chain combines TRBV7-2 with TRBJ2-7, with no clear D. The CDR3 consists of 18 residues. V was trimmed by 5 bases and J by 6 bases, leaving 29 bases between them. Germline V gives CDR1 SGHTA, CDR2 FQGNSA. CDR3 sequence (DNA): TGTGCCAGCAGCCCTCACTTAGATAGGTCCCGAGGATTATCCGAGCAGTACTTC. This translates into CASSPHLDRSRGLSEQYF.

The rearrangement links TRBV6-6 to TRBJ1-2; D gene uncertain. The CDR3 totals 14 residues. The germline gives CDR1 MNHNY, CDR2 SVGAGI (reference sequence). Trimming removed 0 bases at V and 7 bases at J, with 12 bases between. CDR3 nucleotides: TGTGCCAGCAGTTACTCGATGGCCGGGAGTGGCTACACCTTC. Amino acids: CASSYSMAGSGYTF.

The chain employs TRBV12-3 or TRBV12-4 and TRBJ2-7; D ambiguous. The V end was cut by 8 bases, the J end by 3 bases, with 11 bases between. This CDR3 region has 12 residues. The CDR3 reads CASALIIYEQYF. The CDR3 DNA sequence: TGTGCCAGCGCGCTGATAATCTACGAGCAGTACTTC.

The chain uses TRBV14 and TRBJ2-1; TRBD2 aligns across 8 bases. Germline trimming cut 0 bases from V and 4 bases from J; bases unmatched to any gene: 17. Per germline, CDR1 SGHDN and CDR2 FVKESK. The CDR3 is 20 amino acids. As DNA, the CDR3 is TGTGCCAGCAGCCAAGATGCGGGAGGCGGCCTTAAGTACCTTTACAATGAGCAGTTCTTC. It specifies CASSQDAGGGLKYLYNEQFF.

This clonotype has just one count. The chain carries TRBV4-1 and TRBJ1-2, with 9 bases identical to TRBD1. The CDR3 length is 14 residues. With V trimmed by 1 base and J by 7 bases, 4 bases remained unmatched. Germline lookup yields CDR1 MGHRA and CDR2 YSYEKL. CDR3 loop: CASSQGGQGSGYTF. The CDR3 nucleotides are TGCGCCAGCAGCCAAGGGGGACAGGGAAGTGGCTACACCTTC.

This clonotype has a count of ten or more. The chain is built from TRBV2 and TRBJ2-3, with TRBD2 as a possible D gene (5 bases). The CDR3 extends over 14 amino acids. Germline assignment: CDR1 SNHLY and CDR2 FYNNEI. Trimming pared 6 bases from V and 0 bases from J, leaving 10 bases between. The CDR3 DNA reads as TGTGCCAGCAGGTCCAGCGGCAGCACAGATACGCAGTATTTT. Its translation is CASRSSGSTDTQYF.

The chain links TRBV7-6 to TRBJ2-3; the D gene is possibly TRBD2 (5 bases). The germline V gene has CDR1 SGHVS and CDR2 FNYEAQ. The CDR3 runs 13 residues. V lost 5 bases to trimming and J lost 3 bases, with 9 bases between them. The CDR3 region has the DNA TGTGCCAGCAGCCAACCGGGGACAGATACGCAGTATTTT. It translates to CASSQPGTDTQYF. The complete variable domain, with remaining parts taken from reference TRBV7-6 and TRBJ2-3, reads GAGVSQSPRYKVTKRGQDVALRCDPISGHVSLYWYRQALGQGPEFLTYFNYEAQQDKSGLPNDRFSAERPEGSISTLTIQRTEQRDSAMYRCASSQPGTDTQYFGPGTRLTVL.

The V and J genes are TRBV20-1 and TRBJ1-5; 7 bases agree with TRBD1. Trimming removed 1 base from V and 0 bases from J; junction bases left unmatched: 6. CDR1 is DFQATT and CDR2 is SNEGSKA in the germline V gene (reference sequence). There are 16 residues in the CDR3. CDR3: CSARARQGNSNQPQHF. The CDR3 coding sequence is TGCAGTGCTAGAGCGAGACAGGGAAATAGCAATCAGCCCCAGCATTTT.

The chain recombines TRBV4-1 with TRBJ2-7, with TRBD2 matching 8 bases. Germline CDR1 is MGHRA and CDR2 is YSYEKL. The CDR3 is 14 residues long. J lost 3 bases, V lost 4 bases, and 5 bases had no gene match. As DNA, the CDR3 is TGCGCCAGCAGCCTTTCACTAGCGGTCTACGAGCAGTACTTC. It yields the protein CASSLSLAVYEQYF.

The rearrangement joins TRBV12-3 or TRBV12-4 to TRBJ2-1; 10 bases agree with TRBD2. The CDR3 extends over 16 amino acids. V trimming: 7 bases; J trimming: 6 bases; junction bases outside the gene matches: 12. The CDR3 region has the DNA TGTGCCAGCAACGTGAGGAGCGGGAGGGGCGGCAATGAGCAGTTCTTC. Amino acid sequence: CASNVRSGRGGNEQFF.